Listed below are T cell receptor beta chains from one sample, sequenced in a study of cytomegalovirus exposure and HLA in healthy donors. The table came from immunoSEQ multiplex PCR; TCRdb's copy has only in-frame clones and leaves some out. The sample carries roughly 180,000 clones, approximately 80% recorded once. The sequencing sample was made of PBMCs. Receptors were obtained from a woman between 18 and 29 years old in good health and CMV-seronegative. Both conserved end residues are trimmed from each CDR3. Fields, in order: V gene, J gene, CDR3 protein.

TRBV7-2,TRBJ1-6,PGHLCHGNSPLH
TRBV15,TRBJ1-1,ATSITQNTEAF
TRBV4-2,TRBJ2-3,ASSQGRQGASGLRQY
TRBV13,TRBJ2-3,ASSFRDFSTDTQY
TRBV5-1,TRBJ2-7,ASSFRSGSSGEQY
TRBV6-4,TRBJ2-7,AGDLDSQNYEQY
TRBV28,TRBJ1-1,ASSLGGNTEAF
TRBV7-9,TRBJ1-2,ASGSGTDHGYT
TRBV5-4,TRBJ2-1,ASSLRQGVHQF
TRBV7-2,TRBJ2-6,ASSLGAAGSGANVLT
TRBV4-1,TRBJ2-1,ASSQFILRQAINEQF
TRBV27,TRBJ2-3,ASSLDVARPDTQY
TRBV6-5,TRBJ2-3,ASRLTSLARDTQY
TRBV6-5,TRBJ1-2,ASSYKWVGTVGYT
TRBV5-1,TRBJ2-2,ASSEGTSRRQNTGELF
TRBV5-4,TRBJ2-3,ASAVGDTQY
TRBV6-1,TRBJ2-5,ASRTGTGGQETQY
TRBV2,TRBJ1-1,ASSQNTEAF
TRBV28,TRBJ1-6,ASSLVDRAYNSPLH
TRBV30,TRBJ2-5,AWSVPTLETQY
TRBV9,TRBJ2-1,ASSGGGNSYNEQF
TRBV7-2,TRBJ2-3,ASSLAGTGVTDTQY
TRBV9,TRBJ1-1,ASSVTGSNTEAF
TRBV28,TRBJ2-5,ASSPTAGTSRVGQETQY
TRBV7-6,TRBJ1-3,ASSSVGDSGNTIY
TRBV6-5,TRBJ2-7,ASSSLGQLREQY
TRBV27,TRBJ1-1,ASSLLGGYTEAF
TRBV7-8,TRBJ1-2,ASSLVAGGSGYT
TRBV27,TRBJ1-1,ASRRNTEAF
TRBV5-6,TRBJ1-1,ASSLEGGVRTEAF
TRBV28,TRBJ1-2,ASTLPAGHGYT
TRBV6-1,TRBJ1-3,ASRDRGRSGNTIY
TRBV25-1,TRBJ2-1,ASRVGGVGEQF
TRBV6-4,TRBJ2-3,ASSASTGGTDTQY
TRBV4-2,TRBJ2-6,ASSQAPTGGAGANVLT
TRBV7-2,TRBJ2-7,ASSDGLGGKDEQY
TRBV7-9,TRBJ1-1,ASSDRQPGNTEAF
TRBV9,TRBJ2-7,ASSGRDTHLYEQY
TRBV4-1,TRBJ2-7,ASSQAPGDTYEQY
TRBV6-1,TRBJ1-1,ASEAHPGNTEAF
TRBV4-1,TRBJ2-1,ASSQPSGRGNEQF
TRBV7-6,TRBJ2-3,ASSLGDRGLKDTQY
TRBV7-2,TRBJ1-1,ASTIGGVSEAF
TRBV15,TRBJ1-1,ATSRSSGVGSANTEAF
TRBV5-1,TRBJ2-7,ASSSGTSGSIYEQY
TRBV19,TRBJ2-7,AREGGERERRYEQY
TRBV28,TRBJ1-6,ASSFPRGAYSPLH
TRBV7-2,TRBJ2-1,ASSPNLLASNEQF
TRBV27,TRBJ2-3,ASSGGTSGSRTDTQY
TRBV18,TRBJ2-3,ASSRTGTDTQY
TRBV27,TRBJ1-6,ASSLWDSYNSPLH
TRBV7-6,TRBJ2-7,ASSNSGPEQY
TRBV12-5,TRBJ1-5,AGEGGDQPQH
TRBV6-5,TRBJ2-7,ASSYRNRVDYEQY